The 28 T cell receptor beta chains given below trace back to one sample, sequenced in a study of OX40 agonist ivuxolimab in advanced cancers. Here immunoSEQ multiplex PCR was the method, and the copy in TCRdb shows in-frame clones only, minus some. The sample gives around 19,000 clones, roughly 87% of which show up once; over 25% is in the top ten. The starting material was CD4+ or CD8+ T cells sorted from blood, obtained in a trial of the OX40 agonist ivuxolimab. These TCRs come from an adult with an advanced solid tumor such as melanoma, head and neck, liver or kidney cancer.

The chain couples TRBV7-9 to TRBJ2-5; 9 nucleotides line up with TRBD2. The CDR3 sequence is 16 residues long. Germline V lookup: CDR1 SEHNR, CDR2 FQNEAQ (reference sequence). V lost 2 bases to trimming and J lost 2 bases; unmatched junction nucleotides: 6. The CDR3 DNA follows: TGTGCCAGCAGCTTAAGTAGCGGGGGACTTCAAGAGACCCAGTACTTC. This sequence encodes CASSLSSGGLQETQYF.

The V gene is TRBV5-1, the J gene TRBJ1-2; 7 bases line up with TRBD1. V trimming: 0 bases; J trimming: 6 bases; junction bases outside the gene matches: 2. Germline CDR1 is SGHRS and CDR2 is YFSETQ. The CDR3 is 13 amino acids. CDR3 sequence reads: CASSLGTGHGYTF. CDR3 in DNA: TGCGCCAGCAGCTTGGGGACAGGCCATGGCTACACCTTC.

The chain joins TRBV11-2 to TRBJ2-5, with D perhaps matching TRBD2 (5 bases). Germline CDR1 SGHAT, CDR2 FQNNGV. Deletions cut 1 base from V and 4 bases from J, with 16 bases between. The CDR3 length is 16 residues. CDR3 DNA: TGTGCCAGCAGCTTAGGGGCGGCGGGCGTAGCAGAGACCCAGTACTTC. It translates to CASSLGAAGVAETQYF.

The chain couples TRBV12-5 to TRBJ2-7; D perhaps matches TRBD2 (7 bases). This CDR3 has 14 residues. Trimming pared 1 base from V and 5 bases from J, leaving 12 bases between. Looked up from germline, CDR1 is LGHNT and CDR2 is FRNRAP. The CDR3 loop is CASGLDGGGHEQYF. The DNA of the CDR3 is TGTGCTAGTGGTTTGGACGGCGGGGGCCACGAGCAGTACTTC. Combining the CDR3 with reference TRBV12-5 and TRBJ2-7 gives the whole variable domain DARVTQTPRHKVTEMGQEVTMRCQPILGHNTVFWYRQTMMQGLELLAYFRNRAPLDDSGMPKDRFSAEMPDATLATLKIQPSEPRDSAVYFCASGLDGGGHEQYFGPGTRLTVT.

The chain couples TRBV10-1 to TRBJ1-5; D is unresolved. Per the germline V gene, CDR1 is WNHNN and CDR2 is SYGVQD (reference sequence). The CDR3 totals 11 residues. The V end was cut by 11 bases, the J end by 9 bases, with 14 bases between. Here the CDR3 reads CARGLCGPQHF. For the CDR3, the DNA is TGCGCCCGTGGGCTCTGCGGGCCCCAGCATTTT.

The chain employs TRBV13 and TRBJ2-5; 10 bases are shared with TRBD1. The CDR3 sequence is 17 residues long. CDR1 is PRHDT, CDR2 FYEKMQ, per germline (reference sequence). V lost 4 bases and J lost 1; bases outside the gene matches: 9. The CDR3: CASSSPGQGRFQETQYF. CDR3 nucleotide sequence: TGTGCCAGCAGCTCGCCGGGACAGGGGAGATTCCAAGAGACCCAGTACTTC.

The chain links TRBV6-5 to TRBJ1-1; possible D gene TRBD1, 5 bases. The CDR3 extends over 15 amino acids. Germline lookup yields CDR1 MNHEY and CDR2 SVGAGI. Trimming took off 0 bases at V and 5 bases at J, with 13 bases between the two ends. This chain's CDR3 is CASSYSGRGATEAFF. DNA of the CDR3: TGTGCCAGCAGTTACTCGGGGAGGGGTGCGACTGAAGCTTTCTTT.

This sequence joins TRBV7-9 and TRBJ2-7; 7 bases fit TRBD1. Germline loops: CDR1 SEHNR, CDR2 FQNEAQ (reference sequence). V trimming: 6 bases; J trimming: 2 bases; junction bases outside the gene matches: 4. This CDR3 spans 13 amino acids. The DNA for the CDR3 is TGTGCCAGCAGTCCGGGACAGACCTACGAGCAGTACTTC. Residues: CASSPGQTYEQYF.

The gene calls are TRBV6-5 and TRBJ2-3; D remains ambiguous. The CDR3 has 15 residues. The germline CDR1 and CDR2 sequences are MNHEY and SVGAGI. V lost 3 bases and J lost 1, with 11 bases in between. The CDR3: CASSYGYLGTDTQYF. The CDR3 nucleotides read TGTGCCAGCAGTTATGGATATCTCGGCACAGATACGCAGTATTTT.

The rearrangement links TRBV2 to TRBJ1-3; D is uncertain. V shed 4 bases and J shed 0 bases, with 10 bases lying between them. The germline CDR1 and CDR2 sequences are SNHLY and FYNNEI. The CDR3 has 15 amino acids. The CDR3 nucleotides read TGTGCCAGCAGTGTATACGGCCTCTCTGGAAACACCATATATTTT. Amino acid sequence: CASSVYGLSGNTIYF.

V usage is TRBV11-2 and J usage is TRBJ2-7; D possibly corresponds to TRBD2 (5 bases). CDR1 is SGHAT and CDR2 is FQNNGV in the germline V gene. Trimming stripped 4 bases from V and 5 bases from J, with 15 bases between. CDR3 length: 14 residues. In nucleotides, the CDR3 is TGTGCCAGCAGCTCCGAAACTAGTCTGGACGAGCAGTACTTC. The encoded protein is CASSSETSLDEQYF.

V gene TRBV7-8 combines with J gene TRBJ1-1, with TRBD1 matching 9 bases. CDR1 and CDR2 from the germline V gene are SGHVS and FQNEAQ. Trimming at V came to 0 bases and at J to 7 bases, leaving 6 bases not matched to a gene. This CDR3 region has 15 residues. The CDR3 DNA is TGTGCCAGCAGCTTAGCTGGGACAGGGTATGGTGAAGCTTTCTTT. It codes for CASSLAGTGYGEAFF. The entire variable domain, with the rest obtained from reference TRBV7-8 and TRBJ1-1, is as follows: GAGVSQSPRYKVAKRGQDVALRCDPISGHVSLFWYQQALGQGPEFLTYFQNEAQLDKSGLPSDRFFAERPEGSVSTLKIQRTQQEDSAVYLCASSLAGTGYGEAFFGQGTRLTVV.

By proportion, this clone is large. The CDR3, as DNA: TGTGCCAGCAGTTACTCGCCGGGGTCGAACATTCAGTACTTC. Translated, it gives CASSYSPGSNIQYF. The rearrangement uses TRBV6-5 and TRBJ2-4; D is perhaps TRBD2 (5 bases). The CDR3 sequence is 14 residues long. Germline CDR1 MNHEY, CDR2 SVGAGI. Trimming left V 0 bases short and J 7 bases short, with 10 bases between.

V usage is TRBV7-6 and J usage is TRBJ2-1; D remains unclear. Germline CDR1 is SGHVS and CDR2 is FNYEAQ. CDR3 length: 13 residues. Trimming stripped 0 bases from V and 4 bases from J, with 4 bases between. CDR3 coding DNA: TGTGCCAGCAGCTTAGCACCTTACAATGAGCAGTTCTTC. Its translation: CASSLAPYNEQFF.

V is TRBV5-6 and J is TRBJ2-7, with TRBD1 as a possible D gene (6 bases). Germline CDR1 SGHDT, CDR2 YYEEEE. The CDR3 runs to 15 residues. The ends were cut back, 4 bases at V and 2 bases at J, with 16 bases in the middle. CDR3 sequence (DNA): TGTGCCAGCAGCCCAACCCAGACAGGTACCTACGAGCAGTACTTC. Translation gives CASSPTQTGTYEQYF.

The chain uses TRBV6-6 and TRBJ2-5; tentative D call: TRBD2 (6 bases). This CDR3 comprises 16 residues. With 0 bases removed from V and 11 bases from J, the gap between germline ends came to 22 bases. Germline V gene sequence: CDR1 MNHNY, CDR2 SVGAGI (reference sequence). In DNA form, the CDR3 reads TGTGCCAGCAGTTACTCGATGGGGTCTAGCACGGGGGAGCAGTACTTC. Protein sequence: CASSYSMGSSTGEQYF.

Turning to this clone: Other nucleotide sequences from this sample produce the same CDR3. V gene TRBV5-6 combines with J gene TRBJ2-3, with D tentatively TRBD2 (5 bases). The CDR3 totals 14 residues. Germline V gene data show CDR1 as SGHDT and CDR2 as YYEEEE. The ends were cut back, 2 bases at V and 4 bases at J, with 11 bases in the middle. The CDR3 sequence: CASSFGLAADTQYF. CDR3 nucleotide sequence: TGTGCCAGCAGCTTCGGGCTAGCCGCAGATACGCAGTATTTT.

The rearrangement links TRBV27 to TRBJ1-4, with D perhaps matching TRBD1 (5 bases). The CDR3 contains 16 residues. Trimming removed 4 bases at V and 8 bases at J, with 20 bases between. Germline V lookup: CDR1 MNHEY, CDR2 SMNVEV (reference sequence). In DNA form, the CDR3 reads TGTGCCAGCAGTTCATACGATTGGGGGTTTGGGGAAAAACTGTTTTTT. Its translation: CASSSYDWGFGEKLFF.

The chain has TRBV2 and TRBJ1-1; 7 bases agree with TRBD1. Germline values: CDR1 SNHLY, CDR2 FYNNEI. Germline trimming cut 5 bases from V and 1 base from J; bases unmatched to any gene: 10. This CDR3 comprises 16 residues. CDR3 residues: CASSYRGLGWNTEAFF. Written as DNA, the CDR3 is TGTGCCAGCAGTTACAGGGGTCTGGGGTGGAACACTGAAGCTTTCTTT.

The chain uses TRBV27 and TRBJ2-7; D is unresolved. The germline V gene encodes CDR1 MNHEY and CDR2 SMNVEV (reference sequence). V was pared by 1 base and J by 8 bases, with 9 bases between. The length of the CDR3 is 12 residues. In DNA form, the CDR3 reads TGTGCCAGCAGTTTATACCGGCAGAAGCAGTACTTC. It is translated as CASSLYRQKQYF.

V and J are TRBV5-1 and TRBJ2-7; perhaps TRBD1 as D (5 bases). This CDR3 is 14 amino acids long. V lost 2 bases, J lost 7 bases, and 16 bases lay in between. Germline CDR1 is SGHRS and CDR2 is YFSETQ. CDR3: CASSFPPQGGEQYF. The CDR3 nucleotides read TGCGCCAGCAGCTTTCCCCCCCAGGGCGGAGAGCAGTACTTC.

This chain connects TRBV27 to TRBJ2-5; 8 bases are shared with TRBD1. There are 15 residues in the CDR3. Losses at the gene ends were 5 bases for V and 0 bases for J; bases not matched to a gene: 5. CDR1 MNHEY and CDR2 SMNVEV come from the germline V gene (reference sequence). In nucleotides, the CDR3 is TGTGCCAGCAGTCTCGGACAGGGTTACCAAGAGACCCAGTACTTC. Protein: CASSLGQGYQETQYF.

V usage is TRBV9 and J usage is TRBJ2-7; 11 positions match TRBD2. V lost 4 bases to trimming and J lost 2 bases; unmatched junction nucleotides: 8. CDR3 length: 16 amino acids. Per the germline V gene, CDR1 is SGDLS and CDR2 is YYNGEE. In nucleotides, the CDR3 is TGTGCCAGCAGCCCGCTAGCGGGGGGCCGGACCTACGAGCAGTACTTC. This sequence encodes CASSPLAGGRTYEQYF.

V gene TRBV19 combines with J gene TRBJ1-5; 7 nucleotides line up with TRBD1. This CDR3 spans 16 amino acids. Germline CDR1 and CDR2: LNHDA and SQIVND (reference sequence). J was trimmed by 2 bases and V by 2 bases; bases with no gene match: 6. The CDR3 sequence is CASSISYRGGNQPQHF. CDR3 nucleotide sequence: TGTGCCAGTAGTATATCTTACAGGGGCGGCAATCAGCCCCAGCATTTT.

This chain connects TRBV5-8 to TRBJ1-2; TRBD1 matches 7 bases. The V gene's germline CDR1 is SGHTS and CDR2 YDEGEE. Trimming cost V 5 bases and J 8 bases; bases outside gene matches: 18. This CDR3 has 16 amino acids. The CDR3 DNA reads as TGTGCCAGCAGTCTAAATGCCGGGACAGAGTCAGAAGGCTACACCTTC. This sequence encodes CASSLNAGTESEGYTF.

This clone was detected once. The chain links TRBV10-1 to TRBJ1-1; D is undetermined. V gave up 2 bases and J gave up 1 base, with 8 bases separating them. Germline V gene lookup returns CDR1 WNHNN and CDR2 SYGVQD (reference sequence). This CDR3 has 14 residues. The DNA of the CDR3 is TGCGCCAGCAGTGAGGTGCGGGGGAACACTGAAGCTTTCTTT. This gives the protein CASSEVRGNTEAFF.

This clone was recorded only once. This chain links TRBV6-6 with TRBJ2-5; the D is unclear. The last part of the DNA fits TRBJ2-7 better; the J call may be wrong. CDR3 size: 12 residues. Germline V gene data show CDR1 as MNHNY and CDR2 as SVGAGI (reference sequence). CDR3 sequence (DNA): TGTGCCAGCGGGCTGGGAACCTACGAGCAGTACTTC. Amino acid sequence: CASGLGTYEQYF.

This clone was observed a single time. The chain combines TRBV7-9 with TRBJ1-2; the match to TRBD1 covers 7 bases. CDR3 length equals 16 residues. The junction had 16 bases not matched to a gene; V was cut back by 4 bases and J by 8 bases. The germline V gene encodes CDR1 SEHNR and CDR2 FQNEAQ (reference sequence). The CDR3 sequence: CASSYPGRQGGEGYTF. CDR3 sequence (DNA): TGTGCCAGCAGCTACCCTGGGCGACAGGGAGGAGAGGGCTACACCTTC.